This TCR beta chain was identified in a study of neurological immune-mediated disorders (dated by TCRdb to about 2019). Regarding the study in general: Among the 35 or so multiple sclerosis patients, approximately 31 had relapsing-remitting MS and 3 had secondary progressive MS. Using UMI-based sequencing, the study compared peripheral blood TCR-beta repertoires from patients with HTLV-I-associated myelopathy (HAM/TSP), patients with multiple sclerosis, and healthy controls. The cohort was made up of 68 subjects, consisting of about 15 HAM/TSP patients, around 35 multiple sclerosis patients and 20 healthy controls. The approximately 110 TCR-beta libraries covered PBMC samples along with longitudinal samples, technical triplicates, and paired sorted CD4+ and CD8+ T-cell subsets. Overall study outcomes, separate from this receptor: No clinical or MRI features were associated with the MS cluster, and the authors said that larger cohorts are needed. TCR clonal expansion was greatest in HAM/TSP patients and smallest in MS patients, who ranked below even healthy controls. In a phylogenetic analysis, the repertoires of 18 out of 34 MS patients fell into a single cluster of related CDR3 sequences, pointing to a possible signature at the repertoire level. Expanded clones from different subjects shared no identical CDR3 amino acid sequences, which suggests that TCR-beta repertoires were private in all groups.

cDNA was synthesized by template-switch 5'RACE using a primer carrying a 10-nucleotide random unique molecular identifier by which each TCR transcript was tagged. Each sequencing run produced over 200 million TCR-beta sequences covering 15-18 subjects. The RNeasy kit was used to extract total RNA. TCR-beta VDJ regions were amplified with primers for the TCR constant region and the 5'RACE anchor, using the KAPA Real-time Library Amplification kit. A first PCR added sample indexes and Illumina adaptors, after which a second PCR increased the library yield. After Ampure bead purification, the TCR product of roughly 650 bp was size-selected on a 2% E-gel SizeSelection system. Before pooling, library quality was assessed on a Bioanalyzer, concentration was determined with Qubit, and library quantification was performed with the Kapa Library Quantification kit. Paired-end 2 x 150 bp sequencing of the libraries was performed on an Illumina HiSeq 2500. To increase sequence diversity, about 23-32% phiX was spiked into each library pool. On the study's bioinformatics: The quality-filtered reads were processed with the UMI-based MiGEC pipeline, whose error correction step removed more than 80% of the raw TCR sequences. VDJ genes were aligned to IMGT germline references, and clonotypes were defined by unique CDR3 amino acid sequence plus V-J genes. Clonal expansion, Shannon diversity and CDR3 relatedness (CalcPairwiseDistances, ClusterSamples) were evaluated with VDJtools, and phylogenetic trees were built with CLCbio workbench. Using coefficient-of-variation modelling across technical triplicates, the study counted a clone as expanded if it had at least 8 unique UMIs. The public reads were reanalyzed by TCRdb: fastp trimming at Q25, MiXCR alignment, in-frame beta chains only. Rows with one shared CDR3 protein collapse into an entry with the most common genes and DNA. TCRdb, not the original authors, processed these V and J calls. Counted in this sample were 30,000 to 40,000 distinct CDR3 sequences; 3% to 4% of them appeared once. The biggest ten clones account for 2% to 2.5% of the sample.

Trimming at the junction amounts to 0 bases on V and 2 bases on J, and the germline ends lie 6 bases apart. Based on the germline V gene (reference sequence), the CDR1 and CDR2 sequences are DFQATT and SNEGSKA. The CDR3 spans 13 residues, from the cysteine through the phenylalanine. Only the CDR3 DNA is retained, 39 bases long and in frame from the first base. The sample holds many counts of this clonotype. Its antigen specificity is not known. Qualities for individual bases were not recorded, and no much larger clone is one base off. Libraries from unsorted PBMCs were made from 2 million PBMCs kept in RNAlater at -80 degrees C until RNA extraction. Multiple sclerosis patients were enrolled in a US clinical protocol under which disease progression was evaluated by magnetic resonance imaging. PBMCs were separated from peripheral blood using Ficoll-Hypaque density gradient centrifugation and then cryopreserved in liquid nitrogen.

The sequencing sample was made of PBMCs. This clonotype was sampled from a man aged 25-45 years with multiple sclerosis. The chain uses TRBV20-1 and TRBJ2-3, with a tentative D gene TRBD1 over 5 matching bases. The DNA is TGCAGTGCTAGAGAGGACAACACAGATACGCAGTATTTT. The translation is CSAREDNTDTQYF.